This passage covers 5 T cell receptor beta chains from one sample sequenced in a study of blood T cells in healthy people across ages. A J-beta primer mix and a sample-barcoded 5' primer were used in a second PCR of roughly 6 to 11 cycles. TCRdb independently ran MiXCR on the 5' RACE reads; one entry per CDR3 protein. The sample consists of over 1,500,000 distinct CDR3 sequences, 49% of them appearing once. The sample consisted of blood. The receptors here all came from a woman in her 40s in good health.

There are a few counts of this clonotype. The V and J genes are TRBV7-9 and TRBJ2-5; 9 positions match TRBD1. Losses at the gene ends were 5 bases for V and 4 bases for J; bases not matched to a gene: 8. This CDR3 has 15 amino acids. From germline, CDR1 is SEHNR and CDR2 FQNEAQ (reference sequence). DNA for the CDR3: TGTGCCAGCAGCCCCTGGACAGGGGAGGGAGAGACCCAGTACTTC. Protein sequence: CASSPWTGEGETQYF.

In its sample, this clonotype was seen a few times. The J gene is TRBJ2-5, the V gene TRBV6-5; TRBD1 or TRBD2 may be the D gene (6 bases each). CDR3 length equals 14 residues. Trimming shortened V by 6 bases and J by 5 bases, and 16 bases separated the two germline ends. Germline V gene data show CDR1 as MNHEY and CDR2 as SVGAGI. CDR3 sequence: CASSPFGGDETQYF. The DNA for the CDR3 is TGTGCCAGCAGCCCGTTCGGGGGCGACGAGACCCAGTACTTC.

The chain uses TRBV14 and TRBJ2-5; D perhaps matches TRBD2 (5 bases). Germline-derived CDR1 and CDR2 are SGHDN and FVKESK. This CDR3 has 13 residues. Trimming removed 3 bases at V and 4 bases at J, with 9 bases between. DNA of the CDR3: TGTGCCAGCAGCCACCGACTAAGAGAGACCCAGTACTTC. As protein: CASSHRLRETQYF.

This clonotype was picked up a small number of times. Possible read error: a much larger clone is one base away. The chain couples TRBV11-2 to TRBJ2-7; no definite D call. The V end lost 6 bases, the J end lost 0 bases, and 12 bases lay between the germline ends. CDR3 length: 14 residues. Germline-derived CDR1 and CDR2 are SGHAT and FQNNGV. This chain's CDR3 is CASSPTRSSYEQYF. The CDR3 region has the DNA TGTGCCAGCAGTCCAACCAGGAGCTCCTACGAGCAGTACTTC.

The chain links TRBV12-3 or TRBV12-4 to TRBJ2-5, with D hard to call. Between the trimmed V and J ends, which lost 2 bases and 6 bases, there was a span of 22 bases. The CDR3 runs 17 residues. The CDR3 coding sequence is TGTGCCAGCAGTTTAATTTTTGATCTTCGAGTCGCCCAGACCCAGTACTTC. It translates to CASSLIFDLRVAQTQYF.